The next 24 T cell receptor beta chains were all read from a single sample in a study of CD8 T cells in Susac syndrome. Reverse transcription of roughly 0.5 to 1 ug RNA was performed with random hexamers. TCRdb called the immunoSEQ multiplex PCR reads again in MiXCR, with one record for every CDR3 protein. The data contain around 170,000 distinct CDR3 sequences, approximately 95% of them singletons. The specimen was CD8+ T cells from PBMCs. Every receptor here comes from a human donor with multiple sclerosis.

For the CDR3, the DNA is TGCAGTGCTAGAGCCTTAAGGGCTAGCGGGGCTCTGGAGACCCAGTACTTC. It is translated as CSARALRASGALETQYF. This chain links TRBV20-1 with TRBJ2-5; 9 bases are shared with TRBD2. CDR3 length: 17 residues. V lost 1 base, J lost 5 bases, and 14 bases stayed unmatched. The germline V gene has CDR1 DFQATT and CDR2 SNEGSKA (reference sequence).

This sequence joins TRBV18 and TRBJ2-1; no definite D call. Germline V gene data show CDR1 as KGHSH and CDR2 as LQKENI. The CDR3 contains 13 residues. V was shortened by 2 bases and J by 8 bases, with 10 bases between the two germline ends. The CDR3 loop reads CASSPVFGDEQFF. The CDR3 bases are TGTGCCAGCTCACCAGTGTTTGGGGATGAGCAGTTCTTC.

The V and J genes are TRBV2 and TRBJ2-5; TRBD1 matches at 7 bases. Germline V gene data show CDR1 as SNHLY and CDR2 as FYNNEI. The CDR3 consists of 14 residues. The junction had 6 bases not matched to a gene; V was cut back by 3 bases and J by 5 bases. The CDR3 region has the DNA TGTGCCAGCAGTGACACAGGGGCCGGGGAGACCCAGTACTTC. Its translation: CASSDTGAGETQYF. Supplemented by reference TRBV2 and TRBJ2-5, the full variable domain reads EPEVTQTPSHQVTQMGQEVILRCVPISNHLYFYWYRQILGQKVEFLVSFYNNEISEKSEIFDDQFSVERPDGSNFTLKIRSTKLEDSAMYFCASSDTGAGETQYFGPGTRLLVL.

The chain employs TRBV5-1 and TRBJ1-5, with 7 bases lining up with TRBD1. The CDR3 totals 13 residues. Per the germline V gene, CDR1 is SGHRS and CDR2 is YFSETQ. Trimming cost V 4 bases and J 4 bases; bases outside gene matches: 2. CDR3 amino acids: CASSETGNQPQHF. Written as DNA, the CDR3 is TGCGCCAGCAGCGAGACAGGGAATCAGCCCCAGCATTTT.

This chain connects TRBV29-1 to TRBJ1-2; the match to TRBD1 covers 9 bases. The V gene's germline CDR1 is SQVTM and CDR2 ANQGSEA. The junction had 0 bases not matched to a gene; V was cut back by 3 bases and J by 7 bases. The CDR3 spans 11 residues. CDR3 sequence reads: CSVEDRGGYTF. DNA for the CDR3: TGCAGCGTTGAGGACAGGGGTGGCTACACCTTC.

The V call is TRBV20-1, the J call TRBJ1-2, with a possible D match to TRBD1 (5 bases). Germline V CDR1 and CDR2: DFQATT, SNEGSKA (reference sequence). The V end was cut by 5 bases, the J end by 7 bases, with 11 bases between. The CDR3 has 11 residues. The chain's CDR3 is CSAAPGGGYTF. In DNA form, the CDR3 reads TGCAGTGCTGCCCCCGGGGGTGGCTACACCTTC.

The V and J genes are TRBV4-1 and TRBJ2-3; D is ambiguous. The CDR3 covers 14 residues. Germline V gene data show CDR1 as MGHRA and CDR2 as YSYEKL. Between the trimmed V and J ends, which lost 1 base and 2 bases, there was a span of 7 bases. CDR3 residues: CASSQVQDTDTQYF. The CDR3 nucleotides are TGCGCCAGCAGCCAAGTTCAAGACACAGATACGCAGTATTTT.

J is TRBJ1-5 and V is TRBV28; TRBD1 might be the D (5 bases). The germline V gene encodes CDR1 MDHEN and CDR2 SYDVKM. There are 14 residues in the CDR3. The V and J ends lost 3 bases and 7 bases respectively, with 13 bases between them. The chain's CDR3 is CASSFPRGRQPQHF. CDR3 DNA: TGTGCCAGCAGTTTCCCCCGGGGCAGGCAGCCCCAGCATTTT. Combining the CDR3 with reference TRBV28 and TRBJ1-5 gives the whole variable domain DVKVTQSSRYLVKRTGEKVFLECVQDMDHENMFWYRQDPGLGLRLIYFSYDVKMKEKGDIPEGYSVSREKKERFSLILESASTNQTSMYLCASSFPRGRQPQHFGDGTRLSIL.

This chain connects TRBV6-5 to TRBJ1-1; D ambiguous. Between the trimmed V and J ends, which lost 6 bases and 0 bases, there was a span of 8 bases. This CDR3 is 13 amino acids long. Germline CDR1 MNHEY, CDR2 SVGAGI. The CDR3 DNA reads TGTGCCAGCAGCCAAACAGTGAACACTGAAGCTTTCTTT. Protein sequence: CASSQTVNTEAFF.

The chain employs TRBV29-1 and TRBJ2-1; 8 nucleotides line up with TRBD2. The CDR3 has 17 residues. The V gene's germline CDR1 is SQVTM and CDR2 ANQGSEA. V dropped 1 base and J dropped 2; count of bases not matched to a gene: 10. The CDR3 loop reads CSVEGLAGERAYNEQFF. The CDR3 region has the DNA TGCAGCGTTGAAGGCCTAGCGGGCGAGAGGGCCTACAATGAGCAGTTCTTC.

The V and J genes are TRBV27 and TRBJ1-1; a weak D match, TRBD1 (5 bases). Germline-derived CDR1 and CDR2 are MNHEY and SMNVEV (reference sequence). CDR3 length: 14 amino acids. Trimming removed 5 bases from V and 0 bases from J, with 10 bases in between. CDR3 sequence reads: CASSKGLLNTEAFF. As DNA, the CDR3 is TGTGCCAGCAGTAAGGGACTCCTGAACACTGAAGCTTTCTTT.

The chain employs TRBV13 and TRBJ2-7; 7 bases are a match to TRBD1. CDR3 size: 14 residues. CDR1 is PRHDT and CDR2 is FYEKMQ in the germline V gene (reference sequence). V shed 5 bases and J 3 bases; nucleotides not matched to a gene: 7. DNA of the CDR3: TGTGCCAGCAGCCCAACAGGGGTTATCTACGAGCAGTACTTC. Its translation is CASSPTGVIYEQYF. Complete variable domain (other parts from reference TRBV13 and TRBJ2-7): AAGVIQSPRHLIKEKRETATLKCYPIPRHDTVYWYQQGPGQDPQFLISFYEKMQSDKGSIPDRFSAQQFSDYHSELNMSSLELGDSALYFCASSPTGVIYEQYFGPGTRLTVT.

A remark on this clonotype: A junction boundary mismatches the germline segment, possibly from a read error. J is TRBJ2-7 and V is TRBV14; no clear D. This CDR3 is built from 11 residues. Germline values: CDR1 SGHDN, CDR2 FVKESK. The CDR3 is CASSQGNTFIF. As DNA, the CDR3 is TGTGCCAGCAGCCAGGGGAACACATTCATCTTC.

The chain recombines TRBV24-1 with TRBJ2-3; possibly TRBD1 for D (6 bases). The V end lost 2 bases, the J end lost 4 bases, and 9 bases lay between the germline ends. Germline CDR1 KGHDR, CDR2 SFDVKD. The CDR3 has 14 residues. CDR3 DNA: TGTGCCACCAGTGATTCGGACAGTTCAGATACGCAGTATTTT. This translates into CATSDSDSSDTQYF.

The chain uses TRBV19 and TRBJ2-3; no definite D call. The CDR3 has 15 residues. Trimming removed 4 bases at V and 0 bases at J, with 11 bases between. Germline lookup yields CDR1 LNHDA and CDR2 SQIVND (reference sequence). The CDR3 loop is CASSRWTESTDTQYF. For the CDR3, the DNA is TGTGCCAGTAGTAGATGGACGGAAAGCACAGATACGCAGTATTTT.

The chain employs TRBV5-1 and TRBJ2-7, with D maybe TRBD2 (5 bases). The CDR3 totals 19 residues. Germline assignment: CDR1 SGHRS and CDR2 YFSETQ. Between the trimmed V and J ends, which lost 7 bases and 1 base, there was a span of 30 bases. The CDR3 reads CASHPGFGVSAEGSYEQYF. For the CDR3, the DNA is TGCGCCAGCCACCCGGGGTTCGGGGTCTCAGCGGAAGGTTCCTACGAGCAGTACTTC.

This rearrangement joins TRBV19 to TRBJ2-7; the D is unclear. This CDR3 is built from 13 residues. The germline V gene has CDR1 LNHDA and CDR2 SQIVND (reference sequence). Trimming removed 6 bases from V and 1 base from J, with 10 bases in between. The CDR3 here is CASRPGLSYEQYF. The CDR3 DNA reads TGTGCCAGTAGACCCGGGCTATCCTACGAGCAGTACTTC.

The chain has TRBV9 and TRBJ2-5; 11 nucleotides match TRBD2. V dropped 2 bases and J dropped 5; count of bases not matched to a gene: 5. This CDR3 is built from 15 residues. Germline V CDR1 and CDR2: SGDLS, YYNGEE. Here the CDR3 DNA reads TGTGCCAGCAGCGTCGCTAGCGGGGGGCGGGAGACCCAGTACTTC. This encodes CASSVASGGRETQYF.

The chain couples TRBV27 to TRBJ2-1, with TRBD2 matching 8 bases. Germline loops: CDR1 MNHEY, CDR2 SMNVEV (reference sequence). Trimming took 8 bases from V and 0 from J; bases not matched to a gene: 6. The CDR3 is made up of 15 amino acids. The CDR3 here is CASAPGGSSYNEQFF. In DNA form, the CDR3 reads TGTGCCAGCGCTCCGGGGGGGAGCTCCTACAATGAGCAGTTCTTC.

This clonotype has just one count. The chain has TRBV7-8 and TRBJ2-3; 9 nucleotides match TRBD2. The CDR3 runs to 15 residues. CDR1 is SGHVS, CDR2 FQNEAQ, per germline. V lost 5 bases, J lost 2 bases, and 5 bases stayed unmatched. CDR3 DNA sequence: TGTGCCAGCAGCCTCATAGCGGGGGACACAGATACGCAGTATTTT. This encodes CASSLIAGDTDTQYF.

The chain combines TRBV3-1 with TRBJ2-3; D ambiguous. V gave up 0 bases and J gave up 0 bases, with 7 bases separating them. Looked up from germline, CDR1 is LGHDT and CDR2 is YNNKEL (reference sequence). This CDR3 is 15 amino acids long. CDR3 sequence (DNA): TGTGCCAGCAGCCAAGAGGCGGCTAGCACAGATACGCAGTATTTT. Its protein is CASSQEAASTDTQYF.

The CDR3: CASSLWKGGVDQPQHF. In DNA, the CDR3 is TGTGCCAGCAGCTTGTGGAAGGGGGGTGTTGATCAGCCCCAGCATTTT. This chain joins TRBV5-6 and TRBJ1-5, with a possible D match to TRBD1 (6 bases). CDR1 and CDR2 (germline): SGHDT, YYEEEE. This CDR3 comprises 16 residues. V was clipped by 1 base and J by 5 bases, with 16 bases between them.

This clonotype has only one observation. V gene TRBV20-1 combines with J gene TRBJ2-1, with D unresolved. V was pared by 0 bases and J by 10 bases, with 7 bases between. This CDR3 region has 11 residues. Looked up from germline, CDR1 is DFQATT and CDR2 is SNEGSKA (reference sequence). The CDR3 here is CSARDPAEQFF. The CDR3 DNA reads as TGCAGTGCTAGAGACCCTGCGGAGCAGTTCTTC.

The CDR3 is CASRPGAGEQYF. Written as DNA, the CDR3 is TGCGCCAGCAGGCCAGGGGCGGGCGAGCAGTACTTC. This chain links TRBV5-1 with TRBJ2-7, with D possibly matching TRBD1 (6 bases). CDR3 length: 12 residues. The ends were cut back, 5 bases at V and 6 bases at J, with 12 bases in the middle. The germline V gene has CDR1 SGHRS and CDR2 YFSETQ. The variable domain in full, with the rest retrieved from reference TRBV5-1 and TRBJ2-7, is KAGVTQTPRYLIKTRGQQVTLSCSPISGHRSVSWYQQTPGQGLQFLFEYFSETQRNKGNFPGRFSGRQFSNSRSEMNVSTLELGDSALYLCASRPGAGEQYFGPGTRLTVT.